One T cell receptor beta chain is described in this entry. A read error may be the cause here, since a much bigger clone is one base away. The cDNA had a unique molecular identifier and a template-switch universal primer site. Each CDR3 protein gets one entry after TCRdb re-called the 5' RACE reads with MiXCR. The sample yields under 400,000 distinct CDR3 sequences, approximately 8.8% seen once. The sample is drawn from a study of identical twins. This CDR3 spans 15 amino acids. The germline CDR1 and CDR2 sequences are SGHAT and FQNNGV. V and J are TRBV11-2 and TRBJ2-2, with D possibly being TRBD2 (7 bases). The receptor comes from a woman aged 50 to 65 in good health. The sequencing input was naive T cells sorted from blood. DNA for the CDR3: TGTGCCAGCAGCTTACGGGGGGCGCTGAACGGGGACCTGTTTTTT. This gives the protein CASSLRGALNGDLFF.